This T cell receptor beta chain was observed in a study of Tregs in tolerant kidney transplant recipients. Turning to this clone: Its antigen is not identified.

V dropped 0 bases and J dropped 6 bases, with 6 bases sitting between them. CDR1 is SGHDN, CDR2 FVKESK, per germline. The CDR3 contains 12 residues. Data came from immunoSEQ multiplex PCR; TCRdb stores just in-frame clones and leaves some out. There are fewer than 750 clones in the sample; around 96% occur only once, and over 4% lies in the top ten. The material sequenced was Tregs from blood cultured with allogeneic cells, taken before the transplant. This clonotype was obtained from a human patient who received a combined kidney and bone marrow transplant. The rearrangement links TRBV14 to TRBJ2-7; D uncertain. CDR3 sequence (DNA): TGTGCCAGCAGCCAAGATAACCGCGAGCAGTACTTC. Translation gives CASSQDNREQYF.